This T cell receptor beta chain emerged from a study of early T cells in non-severe SARS-CoV-2 infection. CDR3 length: 15 amino acids. The V end was cut by 5 bases, the J end by 6 bases, with 20 bases between. Looked up from germline, CDR1 is SGHVS and CDR2 is FQNEAQ. TCRdb reprocessed the 5' RACE reads via MiXCR and lists one record per CDR3 protein. The data show fewer than 80,000 distinct CDR3 sequences, 11% seen once. The V gene is TRBV7-8, the J gene TRBJ2-7; D is undetermined. The sequence derives from an adult who was a healthcare worker with PCR-confirmed SARS-CoV-2 infection or an uninfected control (not recorded which). Here the sequenced sample was whole blood, taken at baseline. In nucleotides, the CDR3 is TGTGCCAGCAGCCCGGCGAAGGGATATGTAGGCGAGCAGTACTTC. This translates into CASSPAKGYVGEQYF.